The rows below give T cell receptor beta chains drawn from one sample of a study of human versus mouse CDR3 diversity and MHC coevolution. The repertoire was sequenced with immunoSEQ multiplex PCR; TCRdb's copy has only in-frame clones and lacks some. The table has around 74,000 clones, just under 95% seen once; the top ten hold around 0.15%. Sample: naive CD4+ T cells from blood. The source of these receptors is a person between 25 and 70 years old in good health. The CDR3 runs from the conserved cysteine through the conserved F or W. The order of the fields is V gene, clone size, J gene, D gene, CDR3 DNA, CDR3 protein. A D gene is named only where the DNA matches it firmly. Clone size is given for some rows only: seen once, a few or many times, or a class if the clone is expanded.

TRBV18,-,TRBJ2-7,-,TGTGCCAGCTCTTTAACTAGCTCCTACGAGCAGTACTTC,CASSLTSSYEQYF
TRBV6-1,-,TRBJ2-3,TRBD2,TGTGCCAGCACCAGACTAGCGGCTAGCACAGATACGCAGTATTTT,CASTRLAASTDTQYF
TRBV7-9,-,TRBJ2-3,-,TGTGCCAGCAGCTTATTGACACTTAGCACAGATACGCAGTATTTT,CASSLLTLSTDTQYF
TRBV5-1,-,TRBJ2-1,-,TGCGCCAGCGGGCGGACTGGGGAGGTCTCCTACAATGAGCAGTTCTTC,CASGRTGEVSYNEQFF
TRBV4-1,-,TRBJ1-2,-,TGCGCCAGCAGCCTGGGCGGGGCTAACTATGGCTACACCTTC,CASSLGGANYGYTF
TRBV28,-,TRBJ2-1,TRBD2,TGTGCCAGCGGAAACGCGGGACTAGCAAGGAATGAGCAGTTCTTC,CASGNAGLARNEQFF
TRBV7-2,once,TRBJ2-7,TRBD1,TGTGCCAGCAGCCCCGAACCCGGGACAGGGGGGATCGAGCAGTACTTC,CASSPEPGTGGIEQYF
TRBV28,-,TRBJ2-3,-,TGTGCCAGCAGTCCCCAGGGTCCTAGCACAGATACGCAGTATTTT,CASSPQGPSTDTQYF
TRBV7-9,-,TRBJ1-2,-,TGTGCCAGCAGCTTTCATCAAGGACAATTAAACTATGGCTACACCTTC,CASSFHQGQLNYGYTF
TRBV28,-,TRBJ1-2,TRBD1,TGTGCCAGCAGTCCGTCCCCGGGACAGGGGGTGGTAGCTAACTATGGCTACACCTTC,CASSPSPGQGVVANYGYTF
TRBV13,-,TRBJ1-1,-,TGTGCCAGCAGCCGCTTCGAAAGAGGACGGGGGGTCATGAGGACTGAAGCTTTCTTT,CASSRFERGRGVMRTEAFF
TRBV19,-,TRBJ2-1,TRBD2,TGTGCCAGTAGTGCTGAAGTACTAGCGGGAGTATATAATGAGCAGTTCTTC,CASSAEVLAGVYNEQFF
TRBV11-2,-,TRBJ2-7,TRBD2,TGTGCCAGCAGCAAACTAGCGGGAGCGGCGGCCTCCTACGAGCAGTACTTC,CASSKLAGAAASYEQYF
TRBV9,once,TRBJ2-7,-,TGTGCCAGCAGCGTAGACTCAAATTACGAGCAGTACTTC,CASSVDSNYEQYF
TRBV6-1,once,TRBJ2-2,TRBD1,TGTGCCAGCAGTTGGGACAGGGTGGTCACCGGGGAGCTGTTTTTT,CASSWDRVVTGELFF
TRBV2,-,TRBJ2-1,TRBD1,TGTGCCAGCAGTAGACAGGGCAATGAGCAGTTCTTC,CASSRQGNEQFF
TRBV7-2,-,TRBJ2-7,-,TGTGCCAGCAGCCGAAGGGGGGGTCGGGGCGAGCAGTACTTC,CASSRRGGRGEQYF
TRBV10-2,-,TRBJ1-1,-,TGCGCCAGCAGTGATTCGGTATCCACAGGGAAGCCTTTCTTT,CASSDSVSTGKPFF
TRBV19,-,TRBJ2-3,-,TGTGCCAGTAGTATTGCGGCAACCGAGGGGGCGCAGTATTTT,CASSIAATEGAQYF
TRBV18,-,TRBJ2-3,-,TGTGCCAGCTCAAAGTATGCAGCTGGACAAAGCACAGATACGCAGTATTTT,CASSKYAAGQSTDTQYF
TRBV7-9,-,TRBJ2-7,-,TGTGCCAGCAGCCTAGGGACTTCCAAGGCCCGGTGGCAGTACTTC,CASSLGTSKARWQYF
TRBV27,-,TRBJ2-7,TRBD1,TGTGCCAGCGGAGGGGACAGGGGGACCTACGAGCAGTACTTC,CASGGDRGTYEQYF
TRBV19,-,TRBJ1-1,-,TGTGCCAGTAGTCCTCCGGGGGTGTGGAGGACTGAAGCTTTCTTT,CASSPPGVWRTEAFF
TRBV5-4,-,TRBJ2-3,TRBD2,TGTGCCAGCAGCTTGGCTCGACTAGCGGGGGCAGATACGCAGTATTTT,CASSLARLAGADTQYF
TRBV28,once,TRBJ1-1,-,TGTGCCAGCAGTTTGCGGATGAACACTGAAGCTTTCTTT,CASSLRMNTEAFF